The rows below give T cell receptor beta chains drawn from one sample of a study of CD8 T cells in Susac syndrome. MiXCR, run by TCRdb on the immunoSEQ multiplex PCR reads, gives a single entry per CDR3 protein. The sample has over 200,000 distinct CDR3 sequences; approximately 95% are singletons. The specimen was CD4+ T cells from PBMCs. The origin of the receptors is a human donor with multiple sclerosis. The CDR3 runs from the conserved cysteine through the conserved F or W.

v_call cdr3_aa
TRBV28 CASSRQGVTYEQYF
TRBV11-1 CASSSRTGERETQYF
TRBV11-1 CASSSLWGNEQFF
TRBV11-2 CASSLDPGAGEETQYF
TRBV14 CASSLHTAPNTGELFF
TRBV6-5 CASSYQDPPGGYTF
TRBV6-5 CASSFGNGYTF
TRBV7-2 CASSLAMELFF
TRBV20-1 CSAMVGPQETQYF
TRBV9 CASSPQTGGYEQYF
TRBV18 CASSPSRTGGDIQYF
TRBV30 CAWSVGRRRTDTQYF
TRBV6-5 CASSSVRETQYF
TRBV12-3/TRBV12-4 CASSPRQENTEAFF